Listed below are T cell receptor beta chains from one sample, sequenced in a study of cytomegalovirus exposure and HLA in healthy donors. Data came from immunoSEQ multiplex PCR; TCRdb stores just in-frame clones and leaves some out. The table records approximately 110,000 clones, about 85% of them present only once. The sequencing sample was made of PBMCs. These receptor sequences come from a woman aged 18 to 35 in good health and CMV-seropositive. Each CDR3 is given with its conserved first and last residue. A D gene is named only where the DNA matches it firmly. The size field is filled for only some rows; it gives once, few, many or a size class.

clone_size d_call j_call v_call cdr3_aa cdr3_nt
. TRBD1 TRBJ2-2 TRBV4-1 CASSQEAWTGGRGELFF TGCGCCAGCAGCCAAGAAGCCTGGACAGGGGGAAGAGGGGAGCTGTTTTTT
few . TRBJ1-2 TRBV10-2 CASTPVVYGYTF TGCGCCAGCACCCCGGTAGTCTATGGCTACACCTTC
. . TRBJ1-2 TRBV28 CASSPDMLYGYTF TGTGCCAGCAGTCCCGACATGCTCTATGGCTACACCTTC
once . TRBJ1-1 TRBV2 CASSEQGSEAFF TGTGCCAGCAGTGAACAGGGCTCTGAAGCTTTCTTT
. . TRBJ2-3 TRBV5-1 CASSLGQSTDTQYF TGCGCCAGCAGCTTGGGACAGAGCACAGATACGCAGTATTTT
. . TRBJ2-1 TRBV9 CASSVLGQTIPAYNEQFF TGTGCCAGCAGCGTATTAGGACAGACCATTCCAGCTTACAATGAGCAGTTCTTC
few . TRBJ1-2 TRBV6-5 CASSYDSYGYTF TGTGCCAGCAGTTACGACAGCTATGGCTACACCTTC
. . TRBJ2-4 TRBV2 CASSGLADLAKNIQYF TGTGCCAGCAGTGGGCTAGCAGACCTAGCCAAAAACATTCAGTACTTC
. TRBD1 TRBJ1-2 TRBV28 CASSHQGVWNYGYTF TGTGCCAGCAGCCACCAGGGGGTTTGGAACTATGGCTACACCTTC
. TRBD1 TRBJ1-6 TRBV28 CASSTGTGRSPLHF TGTGCCAGCAGTACCGGGACAGGGCGATCACCCCTCCACTTT
. . TRBJ1-5 TRBV4-1 CASSQEEGSQPQHF TGCGCCAGCAGCCAAGAAGAGGGTAGCCAGCCCCAGCATTTT
once . TRBJ2-5 TRBV7-7 CASSLAARRGETQYF TGTGCTAGCAGCTTAGCGGCCCGGCGGGGAGAGACCCAGTACTTC